This entry lists 21 T cell receptor beta chains sequenced from one sample in a study of cytomegalovirus exposure and HLA in healthy donors. The PCR was carried out with 60 Vbeta primers and 13 Jbeta primers. Here immunoSEQ multiplex PCR was the method, and the copy in TCRdb shows in-frame clones only, minus some. This repertoire comprises 150,000 or so clones; its ten largest clones make up 1.6%. Specimen: PBMCs. All receptors derive from a woman in her thirties or forties in good health and CMV-seropositive.

This chain joins TRBV28 and TRBJ1-5; possible D gene TRBD1, 6 bases. In germline, CDR1 is MDHEN, CDR2 SYDVKM. V dropped 3 bases and J dropped 7 bases, with 13 bases sitting between them. The CDR3 consists of 14 residues. The CDR3 sequence is CASSFGRGSQPQHF. In DNA form, the CDR3 reads TGTGCCAGCAGTTTTGGGAGGGGGAGCCAGCCCCAGCATTTT.

This chain links TRBV19 with TRBJ2-2; tentative D call: TRBD2 (5 bases). Trimming took off 6 bases at V and 6 bases at J, with 14 bases between the two ends. CDR1 and CDR2 (germline): LNHDA, SQIVND (reference sequence). The CDR3 has 14 amino acids. The CDR3 is CASRLGRTSGELFF. The CDR3 DNA is TGTGCCAGTAGACTAGGAAGGACGTCCGGGGAGCTGTTTTTT.

The V call is TRBV5-4, the J call TRBJ1-1; D is unresolved. This CDR3 has 14 residues. In germline, CDR1 is SGHNT, CDR2 YYREEE (reference sequence). Trimming stripped 5 bases from V and 6 bases from J, with 17 bases between. The chain's CDR3 is CASRTARFQAEAFF. CDR3 coding DNA: TGTGCCAGCAGAACAGCCAGATTCCAGGCTGAAGCTTTCTTT.

The J gene is TRBJ2-1, the V gene TRBV11-2; D might be TRBD1 (5 bases). V lost 0 bases and J 8 bases, leaving 14 bases between the germline ends. The CDR3 length is 15 residues. Germline values: CDR1 SGHAT, CDR2 FQNNGV. The CDR3 coding sequence is TGTGCCAGCAGCTTAGAAGGGGCTAGGATTCATGAGCAGTTCTTC. Translation gives CASSLEGARIHEQFF.

The chain employs TRBV27 and TRBJ1-1, with a weak D call TRBD1 (6 bases). V lost 4 bases and J lost 7, with 16 bases in between. The germline CDR1 and CDR2 sequences are MNHEY and SMNVEV (reference sequence). This CDR3 has 14 residues. The CDR3 DNA reads TGTGCCAGCAGTTCTCGTGGGACACAAGATGAAGCTTTCTTT. This sequence encodes CASSSRGTQDEAFF.

CDR3 in amino acids: CASSFGAGPGNEQFF. Written as DNA, the CDR3 is TGTGCCAGCAGCTTCGGAGCAGGTCCGGGGAATGAGCAGTTCTTC. The chain uses TRBV7-9 and TRBJ2-1; a weak D match, TRBD2 (5 bases). There are 15 residues in the CDR3. With 3 bases removed from V and 7 bases from J, the gap between germline ends came to 16 bases. Germline V lookup: CDR1 SEHNR, CDR2 FQNEAQ (reference sequence).

The rearrangement joins TRBV5-6 to TRBJ1-5; 7 nucleotides agree with TRBD1. The germline CDR1 and CDR2 sequences are SGHDT and YYEEEE. This CDR3 has 14 amino acids. V trimming: 2 bases; J trimming: 11 bases; junction bases outside the gene matches: 10. Here the CDR3 DNA reads TGTGCCAGCAGCTTTAGAGACAGGGCGAAGTCCCAGCATTTT. Its protein is CASSFRDRAKSQHF.

The V and J genes are TRBV29-1 and TRBJ2-1, with 7 bases lining up with TRBD2. The CDR3 consists of 12 residues. Germline CDR1 SQVTM, CDR2 ANQGSEA. The trim removed 4 bases at V and 8 bases at J, leaving 5 bases unmatched. The CDR3 is CSVGLAADEQFF. CDR3 in DNA: TGCAGCGTTGGCCTAGCGGCTGATGAGCAGTTCTTC.

The gene calls are TRBV18 and TRBJ2-7; tentatively, D is TRBD2 (6 bases). The CDR3 length is 14 residues. The germline V gene has CDR1 KGHSH and CDR2 LQKENI. Trimming took off 3 bases at V and 3 bases at J, with 12 bases between the two ends. CDR3: CASSPMSGYYEQYF. The CDR3 DNA sequence: TGTGCCAGCTCACCTATGAGCGGGTACTACGAGCAGTACTTC.

The CDR3 DNA is TGTGCCAGTAGTATATTCGGGGGTGTCCAAGAGACCCAGTACTTC. It translates to CASSIFGGVQETQYF. This chain uses TRBV19 with TRBJ2-5; D is possibly TRBD2 (6 bases). This CDR3 region has 15 residues. Deletions cut 2 bases from V and 1 base from J, with 11 bases between. Germline assignment: CDR1 LNHDA and CDR2 SQIVND (reference sequence).

V usage is TRBV5-6 and J usage is TRBJ1-2, with TRBD1 matching 7 bases. Germline lookup yields CDR1 SGHDT and CDR2 YYEEEE. Trimming cost V 4 bases and J 4 bases; bases outside gene matches: 13. This CDR3 is built from 16 residues. The CDR3 loop reads CASSQPHRTGVYGYTF. The CDR3 DNA sequence: TGTGCCAGCAGCCAACCACACCGGACAGGCGTCTATGGCTACACCTTC.

V and J are TRBV9 and TRBJ2-7; D is uncertain. Germline assignment: CDR1 SGDLS and CDR2 YYNGEE. This CDR3 has 16 amino acids. V lost 0 bases to trimming and J lost 0 bases, with 13 bases between them. The DNA of the CDR3 is TGTGCCAGCAGCGTAGCTCCAAGCGCGAGCTCCTACGAGCAGTACTTC. Protein: CASSVAPSASSYEQYF.

The gene calls are TRBV27 and TRBJ2-7, with 13 bases that match TRBD2. The junction had 0 bases not matched to a gene; V was cut back by 2 bases and J by 2 bases. The CDR3 runs 15 residues. CDR1 is MNHEY, CDR2 SMNVEV, per germline (reference sequence). CDR3 protein: CASSLGTSGAYEQYF. The CDR3 DNA is TGTGCCAGCAGTTTAGGGACTAGCGGGGCCTACGAGCAGTACTTC.

The rearrangement uses TRBV28 and TRBJ2-3; D gene ambiguous. V lost 2 bases, J lost 1 base, and 13 bases lay in between. The CDR3 runs 16 residues. Germline CDR1 reads MDHEN; CDR2 reads SYDVKM. The CDR3 DNA reads as TGTGCCAGCAGTTTAGCAGAGTTTACAGGCACAGATACGCAGTATTTT. Translating it yields CASSLAEFTGTDTQYF. The entire variable domain, with the rest obtained from reference TRBV28 and TRBJ2-3, is as follows: DVKVTQSSRYLVKRTGEKVFLECVQDMDHENMFWYRQDPGLGLRLIYFSYDVKMKEKGDIPEGYSVSREKKERFSLILESASTNQTSMYLCASSLAEFTGTDTQYFGPGTRLTVL.

The V and J genes are TRBV27 and TRBJ2-2; D is uncertain. CDR3 length: 15 amino acids. CDR1 is MNHEY, CDR2 SMNVEV, per germline (reference sequence). V lost 6 bases, J lost 6 bases, and 17 bases lay in between. Written as DNA, the CDR3 is TGTGCCAGCAGAATTCGGCAGGTTGGCGCCGGGGAGCTGTTTTTT. Protein sequence: CASRIRQVGAGELFF.

The DNA of the CDR3 is TGTGCCAGCAGCTTGACAGGGGCACATTACAATGAGCAGTTCTTC. Translated: CASSLTGAHYNEQFF. This chain connects TRBV5-4 to TRBJ2-1, with 7 bases lining up with TRBD1. Germline V gene lookup returns CDR1 SGHNT and CDR2 YYREEE (reference sequence). The CDR3 loop spans 15 amino acids. V trimming: 1 base; J trimming: 4 bases; junction bases outside the gene matches: 5.

This chain connects TRBV15 to TRBJ2-3; TRBD1 might be the D (7 bases). Germline lookup yields CDR1 LNHNV and CDR2 YYDKDF (reference sequence). The V end lost 0 bases, the J end lost 6 bases, and 19 bases lay between the germline ends. The CDR3 sequence is 17 residues long. CDR3 sequence reads: CATSRDNAGQSPDTQYF. CDR3 coding DNA: TGTGCCACCAGCAGAGATAATGCGGGACAGTCTCCGGATACGCAGTATTTT.

This chain connects TRBV7-3 to TRBJ2-7; D is perhaps TRBD1 (6 bases). The CDR3 runs 14 residues. The ends were cut back, 1 base at V and 5 bases at J, with 12 bases in the middle. The germline CDR1 and CDR2 sequences are SGHTA and FQGTGA. CDR3 in DNA: TGTGCCAGCAGCTTAAGCCCGGGACAACACGAGCAGTACTTC. This sequence encodes CASSLSPGQHEQYF.

This CDR3 is CASSYLNTGNTGELFF. The DNA for the CDR3 is TGTGCCAGCAGTTACTTGAATACAGGGAACACCGGGGAGCTGTTTTTT. V is TRBV6-5 and J is TRBJ2-2, with D tentatively TRBD1 (5 bases). V lost 1 base, J lost 1 base, and 10 bases lay in between. Germline V lookup: CDR1 MNHEY, CDR2 SVGAGI. There are 16 residues in the CDR3.

The CDR3 here is CASSANRNTEAFF. The CDR3 nucleotides are TGTGCCAGCAGTGCCAACAGGAACACTGAAGCTTTCTTT. The gene calls are TRBV6-5 and TRBJ1-1; D unclear. CDR1 and CDR2 (germline): MNHEY, SVGAGI. Trimming took 5 bases from V and 1 from J, leaving 8 bases between them. There are 13 residues in the CDR3.

The chain recombines TRBV28 with TRBJ1-4; D uncertain. Germline V CDR1 and CDR2: MDHEN, SYDVKM. The CDR3 has 12 amino acids. The V and J ends lost 2 bases and 8 bases respectively, with 6 bases between them. CDR3 DNA sequence: TGTGCCAGCAGTTTAAGGCGGGAAAAACTGTTTTTT. Protein: CASSLRREKLFF.